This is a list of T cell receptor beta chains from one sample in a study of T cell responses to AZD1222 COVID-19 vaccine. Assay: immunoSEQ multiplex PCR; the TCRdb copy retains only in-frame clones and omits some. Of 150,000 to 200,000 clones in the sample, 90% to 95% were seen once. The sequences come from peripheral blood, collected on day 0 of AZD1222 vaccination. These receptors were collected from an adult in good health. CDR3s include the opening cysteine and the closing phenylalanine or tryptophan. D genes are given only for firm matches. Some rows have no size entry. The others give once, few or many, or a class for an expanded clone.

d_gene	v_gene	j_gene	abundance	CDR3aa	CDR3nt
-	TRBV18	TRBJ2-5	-	CASSMYQETQYF	TGTGCCAGCTCAATGTACCAAGAGACCCAGTACTTC
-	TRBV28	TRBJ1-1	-	CATFGQMNTEAFF	TGTGCCACCTTTGGACAGATGAACACTGAAGCTTTCTTT
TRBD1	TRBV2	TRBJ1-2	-	CASGQGTFYGYTF	TGTGCCAGCGGACAGGGGACGTTTTATGGCTACACCTTC
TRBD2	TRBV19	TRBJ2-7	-	CASSAGGLSYEQYF	TGTGCCAGTAGCGCGGGGGGTCTCTCCTACGAGCAGTACTTC
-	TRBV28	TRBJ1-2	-	CASSFTENYLRGYTF	TGTGCCAGCAGTTTTACAGAAAATTACCTAAGGGGCTACACCTTC
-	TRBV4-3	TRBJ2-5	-	CASSQERTGQWETQYF	TGCGCCAGCAGCCAAGAGAGAACAGGGCAATGGGAGACCCAGTACTTC
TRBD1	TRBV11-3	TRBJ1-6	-	CASSLGQGSSYNSPLHF	TGTGCCAGCAGCCTCGGACAGGGGAGCTCCTATAATTCACCCCTCCACTTT
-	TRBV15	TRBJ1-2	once	CATRKGTNYGYTF	TGTGCCACCAGGAAGGGAACTAACTATGGCTACACCTTC
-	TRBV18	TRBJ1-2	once	CASSPPPGGGGYTF	TGTGCCAGCTCACCACCCCCCGGGGGGGGAGGCTACACCTTC
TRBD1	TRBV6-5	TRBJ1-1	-	CASSKGTAEAFF	TGTGCCAGCAGCAAAGGGACAGCGGAGGCTTTCTTT
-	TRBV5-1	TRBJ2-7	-	CASSLVPGEAYEQYF	TGCGCCAGCAGCTTGGTCCCCGGGGAAGCCTACGAGCAGTACTTC
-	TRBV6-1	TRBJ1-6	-	CASSDYWTANSPLHF	TGTGCCAGCAGTGATTATTGGACAGCGAATTCACCCCTCCACTTT
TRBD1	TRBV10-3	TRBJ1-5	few	CAISGGQGNSNQPQHF	TGTGCCATCAGTGGAGGACAGGGTAACTCTAACCAGCCCCAGCATTTT
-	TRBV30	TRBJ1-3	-	CAWSFGRNSGNTIYF	TGTGCCTGGAGTTTTGGCAGAAACTCTGGAAACACCATATATTTT
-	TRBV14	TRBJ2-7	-	CASSHEGYHEQYF	TGTGCCAGCAGCCATGAGGGGTACCACGAGCAGTACTTC
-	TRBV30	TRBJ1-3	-	CAWSVPTKAGNTIYF	TGTGCCTGGAGTGTACCTACCAAGGCCGGAAACACCATATATTTT
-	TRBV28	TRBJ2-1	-	CAIGLYNEQFF	TGTGCAATCGGGTTGTACAATGAGCAGTTCTTC
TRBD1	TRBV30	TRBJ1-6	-	CAWSHRDRSSPLHF	TGTGCCTGGAGTCACCGGGACAGAAGTTCACCCCTCCACTTT
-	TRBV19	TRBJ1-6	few	CASSMGDSPLHF	TGTGCCAGTAGTATGGGGGATTCACCCCTCCACTTT
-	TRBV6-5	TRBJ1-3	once	CASSYGRVGNTIYF	TGTGCCAGCAGTTACGGCCGGGTTGGAAACACCATATATTTT
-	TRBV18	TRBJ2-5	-	CASSPPASMQETQYF	TGTGCCAGCTCACCACCGGCCTCAATGCAAGAGACCCAGTACTTC
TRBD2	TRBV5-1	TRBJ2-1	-	CASSQILAGGPYNEQFF	TGCGCCAGCAGCCAAATACTAGCGGGGGGGCCATACAATGAGCAGTTCTTC
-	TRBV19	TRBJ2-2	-	CASSIGGNTGELFF	TGTGCCAGTAGTATCGGGGGGAACACCGGGGAGCTGTTTTTT
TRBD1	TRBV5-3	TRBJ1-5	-	CARSGPRQGGQPQHF	TGTGCCAGAAGCGGACCAAGACAGGGGGGTCAGCCCCAGCATTTT
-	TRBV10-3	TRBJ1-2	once	CAICPVGSEYGYTF	TGTGCCATCTGCCCTGTAGGGAGCGAATATGGCTACACCTTC
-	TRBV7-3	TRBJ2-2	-	CASSLIPGRELFF	TGTGCCAGCAGCTTAATCCCGGGGAGGGAGCTGTTTTTT
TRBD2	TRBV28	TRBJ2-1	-	CASSLLAGASRYNEQFF	TGTGCCAGCAGTTTACTAGCGGGGGCCAGCCGGTACAATGAGCAGTTCTTC
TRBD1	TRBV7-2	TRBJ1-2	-	CASSFSTGLHYGYTF	TGTGCCAGCAGCTTCTCGACAGGGCTTCACTATGGCTACACCTTC
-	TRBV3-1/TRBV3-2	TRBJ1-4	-	CASSQADRNEKLFF	TGTGCCAGCAGCCAAGCAGACAGGAATGAAAAACTGTTTTTT
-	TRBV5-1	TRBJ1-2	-	CASSLALQKGYGYTF	TGCGCCAGCAGCTTGGCGCTGCAGAAAGGCTATGGCTACACCTTC
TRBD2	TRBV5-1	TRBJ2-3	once	CASSYGLAGTDTQYF	TGCGCCAGCAGCTACGGACTAGCGGGGACAGATACGCAGTATTTT
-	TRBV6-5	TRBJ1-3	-	CASSYRALGGNTIYF	TGTGCCAGCAGTTATAGGGCTCTGGGTGGAAACACCATATATTTT
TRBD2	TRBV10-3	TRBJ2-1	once	CAISIFGTSGDLQFTYNEQFF	TGTGCCATCAGTATTTTTGGGACTAGCGGGGACCTCCAATTCACCTACAATGAGCAGTTCTTC
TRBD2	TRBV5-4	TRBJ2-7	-	CASSPPPASGVHEQYF	TGTGCCAGCAGCCCCCCCCCAGCTAGCGGGGTTCACGAGCAGTACTTC
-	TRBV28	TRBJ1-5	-	CASIIHAGDQPQHF	TGTGCCAGCATCATTCACGCCGGGGATCAGCCCCAGCATTTT
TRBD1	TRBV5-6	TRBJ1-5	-	CASSFRQGEGQPQHF	TGTGCCAGCAGCTTCCGACAGGGGGAGGGTCAGCCCCAGCATTTT
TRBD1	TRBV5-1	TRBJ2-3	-	CASSKTGGTDTQYF	TGCGCCAGCAGCAAGACAGGGGGCACAGATACGCAGTATTTT
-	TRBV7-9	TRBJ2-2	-	CASSLDWRVTGELFF	TGTGCCAGCAGCCTAGACTGGAGGGTAACCGGGGAGCTGTTTTTT
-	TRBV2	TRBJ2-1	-	CASKPEGNEQFF	TGTGCCAGCAAACCGGAGGGCAATGAGCAGTTCTTC
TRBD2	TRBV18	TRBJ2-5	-	CASSPRSGGQETQYF	TGTGCCAGCTCACCGCGTAGCGGGGGACAAGAGACCCAGTACTTC
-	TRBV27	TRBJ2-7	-	CASSFRTDYEQYF	TGTGCCAGCAGTTTTAGGACAGACTACGAGCAGTACTTC
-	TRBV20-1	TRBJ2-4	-	CSAMGGYIQYF	TGCAGTGCAATGGGTGGATACATTCAGTACTTC
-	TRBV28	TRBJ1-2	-	CASSPIGSGYTF	TGTGCCAGCAGTCCCATCGGTTCGGGCTACACCTTC
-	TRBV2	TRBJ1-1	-	CASSERGTEAFF	TGTGCCAGCAGTGAGCGCGGGACCGAGGCTTTCTTT